A single sample gave rise to the 20 T cell receptor beta chains below, sequenced in a study of OX40 agonist ivuxolimab in advanced cancers. Library preparation used the immunoSEQ multiplex PCR assay. TCRdb carries this immuneACCESS record with in-frame sequences only. Its versions omit some clonotypes, under half of them owing to an unresolved V gene in the studies checked, with the rest unexplained. The table for this sample lists around 67,000 clones; around four fifths of them were counted only once. Around 2.4% of the sample is in the top ten clones. Sequenced material: CD4+ or CD8+ T cells sorted from blood, taken in a trial of the OX40 agonist ivuxolimab. These receptors were obtained from an adult with an advanced solid tumor such as melanoma, head and neck, liver or kidney cancer.

The CDR3: CASRSGTLYNEQFF. For the CDR3, the DNA is TGTGCCAGCAGATCCGGGACACTATACAATGAGCAGTTCTTC. The V call is TRBV6-5, the J call TRBJ2-1; D might be TRBD1 (6 bases). This CDR3 region has 14 residues. Trimming cost V 6 bases and J 4 bases, with 13 bases left between them. Per the germline V gene, CDR1 is MNHEY and CDR2 is SVGAGI.

The chain uses TRBV7-9 and TRBJ2-7; a weak D match, TRBD1 (5 bases). Germline V CDR1 and CDR2: SEHNR, FQNEAQ (reference sequence). The CDR3 runs to 15 residues. V lost 1 base, J lost 0 bases, and 10 bases lay in between. The CDR3 sequence: CASSLEVQGSYEQYF. As DNA, the CDR3 is TGTGCCAGCAGCTTAGAGGTGCAGGGCTCCTACGAGCAGTACTTC.

J is TRBJ2-3 and V is TRBV11-3, with TRBD1 matching over 9 bases. Germline V lookup: CDR1 SGHNT, CDR2 YENEEA. V dropped 5 bases and J dropped 5; count of bases not matched to a gene: 11. The CDR3 covers 16 residues. The DNA for the CDR3 is TGTGCCAGCAGCGCGACCACCGGGACAGGGTTAGATACGCAGTATTTT. It encodes CASSATTGTGLDTQYF. The whole variable domain, remainder taken from reference TRBV11-3 and TRBJ2-3, is EAGVVQSPRYKIIEKKQPVAFWCNPISGHNTLYWYLQNLGQGPELLIRYENEEAVDDSQLPKDRFSAERLKGVDSTLKIQPAELGDSAVYLCASSATTGTGLDTQYFGPGTRLTVL.

Only a few counts were recorded for this clone. The DNA for the CDR3 is TGTGCCAGCAGCTTACAGGGATGGACTGAAGCTTTCTTT. It specifies CASSLQGWTEAFF. V gene TRBV11-3 combines with J gene TRBJ1-1; a weak D match, TRBD1 (5 bases). The CDR3 length is 13 residues. Deletions cut 2 bases from V and 5 bases from J, with 9 bases between. From germline, CDR1 is SGHNT and CDR2 YENEEA.

This clone was observed once. The chain employs TRBV5-1 and TRBJ2-7, with 7 bases that match TRBD1. The CDR3 loop spans 15 amino acids. Unmatched junction bases numbered 10, after V lost 4 bases and J lost 3 bases. From germline, CDR1 is SGHRS and CDR2 YFSETQ. CDR3 nucleotide sequence: TGCGCCAGCAGCCCGACGGCACAGGGGAACTACGAGCAGTACTTC. Its translation: CASSPTAQGNYEQYF. Complete variable domain (other parts from reference TRBV5-1 and TRBJ2-7): KAGVTQTPRYLIKTRGQQVTLSCSPISGHRSVSWYQQTPGQGLQFLFEYFSETQRNKGNFPGRFSGRQFSNSRSEMNVSTLELGDSALYLCASSPTAQGNYEQYFGPGTRLTVT.

This clone was found once. This rearrangement joins TRBV21-1 to TRBJ2-7. TRBV21-1 is termed a pseudogene. The CDR3 covers 16 residues. The CDR3 protein is CASSKAVQGTGSEQYF. CDR3 sequence (DNA): TGTGCCAGCAGCAAAGCCGTCCAGGGAACTGGGAGCGAGCAGTACTTC.

The chain is built from TRBV4-1 and TRBJ2-5, with a weak D call TRBD2 (6 bases). The CDR3 loop spans 14 amino acids. Trimming removed 4 bases at V and 4 bases at J, with 13 bases between. The germline CDR1 and CDR2 sequences are MGHRA and YSYEKL. The CDR3 here is CASSRTVGGETQYF. CDR3 coding DNA: TGCGCCAGCAGCCGAACCGTGGGGGGAGAGACCCAGTACTTC.

V is TRBV19 and J is TRBJ1-5; TRBD1 matches 7 bases. The V and J ends lost 3 bases and 3 bases, in that order; junction bases with no gene match: 11. Germline lookup yields CDR1 LNHDA and CDR2 SQIVND (reference sequence). The CDR3 runs 17 residues. CDR3 DNA: TGTGCCAGTAGTATGGGACAGCAGTTACTTCCCAATCAGCCCCAGCATTTT. It yields the protein CASSMGQQLLPNQPQHF.

This chain uses TRBV6-5 with TRBJ2-1; D perhaps matches TRBD2 (6 bases). This CDR3 region has 15 residues. In germline, CDR1 is MNHEY, CDR2 SVGAGI. Trimming shortened V by 6 bases and J by 0 bases, and 12 bases separated the two germline ends. The CDR3: CASSAGSSSYNEQFF. CDR3 nucleotide sequence: TGTGCCAGCAGCGCCGGGAGTAGCTCCTACAATGAGCAGTTCTTC.

The chain carries TRBV30 and TRBJ2-7; D is ambiguous. This CDR3 spans 13 amino acids. CDR1 GTSNPN and CDR2 SVGIG come from the germline V gene (reference sequence). V was pared by 4 bases and J by 4 bases, with 14 bases between. Written as DNA, the CDR3 is TGTGCCTGGATTAGCCCATCCAATTACGAGCAGTACTTC. Amino acid sequence: CAWISPSNYEQYF.

This clone was detected only a few times. The rearrangement joins TRBV9 to TRBJ2-1, with D uncertain. Germline CDR1 SGDLS, CDR2 YYNGEE. V lost 2 bases and J lost 0, with 9 bases in between. CDR3 size: 15 residues. The CDR3 sequence is CASSVSPGSYNEQFF. DNA for the CDR3: TGTGCCAGCAGCGTTAGCCCCGGCTCCTACAATGAGCAGTTCTTC.

J is TRBJ1-1 and V is TRBV11-2; D is unresolved. V shed 5 bases and J shed 4 bases, with 8 bases lying between them. Germline V gene sequence: CDR1 SGHAT, CDR2 FQNNGV. The CDR3 spans 12 residues. In DNA form, the CDR3 reads TGTGCCAGCAGCCCGTCAGTCACTGAAGCTTTCTTT. The encoded protein is CASSPSVTEAFF.

This chain connects TRBV27 to TRBJ1-1; the match to TRBD1 covers 7 bases. The CDR3 runs to 13 residues. Germline CDR1 and CDR2: MNHEY and SMNVEV (reference sequence). After removal of 9 bases from V and 7 bases from J, the junction contained 11 bases not matched to a gene. This CDR3 reads CASGVDRRLEAFF. CDR3 coding DNA: TGTGCCAGTGGGGTGGACAGGCGTCTTGAAGCTTTCTTT.

J is TRBJ1-6 and V is TRBV2; 8 positions agree with TRBD1. J gave up 4 bases and V 4 bases, and 3 bases lay outside the gene matches. From germline, CDR1 is SNHLY and CDR2 FYNNEI. The CDR3 totals 15 residues. The CDR3 DNA reads TGTGCCAGCAGTGGGACAGGGCTTTATAATTCACCCCTCCACTTT. This translates into CASSGTGLYNSPLHF.

As for this clone: The limits of the CDR3 on the DNA are not certain, so only TCRdb's listed CDR3 is given. CDR3 in amino acids: CASSTSHVFEQYF. This chain connects TRBV6-1 to TRBJ2-7; TRBD2, as called in the table, went unchecked against the DNA. The CDR3 adds up to 13 amino acids, both ends counted. CDR1 and CDR2 from the germline V gene are MNHNS and SASEGT.

The chain uses TRBV5-6 and TRBJ1-1, with 9 positions matching TRBD1. CDR3 length: 15 amino acids. Germline V gene lookup returns CDR1 SGHDT and CDR2 YYEEEE. V trimming: 3 bases; J trimming: 4 bases; junction bases outside the gene matches: 7. CDR3: CASSWGQGMGTEAFF. As DNA, the CDR3 is TGTGCCAGCAGCTGGGGACAGGGTATGGGCACTGAAGCTTTCTTT.

J is TRBJ1-1 and V is TRBV6-6, with a possible D match to TRBD1 (5 bases). The germline V gene has CDR1 MNHNY and CDR2 SVGAGI (reference sequence). The CDR3 length is 13 residues. V lost 6 bases and J 2 bases, leaving 10 bases between the germline ends. CDR3 amino acids: CASRRDFNTEAFF. Written as DNA, the CDR3 is TGTGCCAGCAGACGGGACTTCAACACTGAAGCTTTCTTT.

V usage is TRBV11-3 and J usage is TRBJ2-6; D is unclear. The CDR3 covers 16 residues. CDR1 is SGHNT, CDR2 YENEEA, per germline. With 3 bases removed from V and 0 bases from J, the gap between germline ends came to 9 bases. The CDR3 sequence is CASSLGISSGANVLTF. The CDR3 nucleotides read TGTGCCAGCAGCTTGGGGATCAGCTCTGGGGCCAACGTCCTGACTTTC.

This chain connects TRBV5-4 to TRBJ1-6, with D maybe TRBD1 (6 bases). V lost 0 bases to trimming and J lost 4 bases, with 17 bases between them. The CDR3 is 18 residues long. The germline V gene encodes CDR1 SGHNT and CDR2 YYREEE (reference sequence). CDR3 protein: CASSLVSLGGAYNSPLHF. The CDR3 bases are TGTGCCAGCAGCTTGGTTTCGCTGGGGGGGGCTTATAATTCACCCCTCCACTTT.

The CDR3 is CASSRGGNTDTQYF. CDR3 sequence (DNA): TGTGCCAGCTCCCGGGGAGGGAACACAGATACGCAGTATTTT. The chain uses TRBV18 and TRBJ2-3; TRBD2 matches at 7 bases. The ends lost 6 bases at V and 2 bases at J; junction bases unmatched: 5. Germline loops: CDR1 KGHSH, CDR2 LQKENI. The CDR3 is 14 amino acids.